Below, 2 T cell receptor beta chains from the same sample are listed, as sequenced in a study of cytomegalovirus exposure and HLA in healthy donors. The PCR ran on 60 Vbeta and 13 Jbeta primers. Clones were read by immunoSEQ multiplex PCR, and TCRdb kept only the in-frame ones, dropping some. This repertoire shows fewer than 300,000 clones, around 80% found once; its top ten account for less than 0.4%. Sequencing was performed on PBMCs. The source of these receptors is a girl aged 2-10 years in good health and CMV-seronegative.

V gene TRBV9 combines with J gene TRBJ1-6, with D hard to call. This CDR3 is built from 15 residues. Per germline, CDR1 SGDLS and CDR2 YYNGEE. Trimming took 1 base from V and 7 from J, leaving 12 bases between them. CDR3 in amino acids: CASSVSSRSNSPLHF. CDR3 nucleotide sequence: TGTGCCAGCAGCGTATCCTCCCGGAGCAATTCACCCCTCCACTTT.

V gene TRBV7-9 combines with J gene TRBJ2-1, with 7 bases aligning to TRBD2. Trimming at V came to 5 bases and at J to 5 bases, leaving 15 bases not matched to a gene. Germline V lookup: CDR1 SEHNR, CDR2 FQNEAQ (reference sequence). This CDR3 has 17 amino acids. CDR3 amino acids: CASSRESSGRGNNEQFF. For the CDR3, the DNA is TGTGCCAGCAGCCGTGAATCTAGCGGACGGGGGAACAATGAGCAGTTCTTC.